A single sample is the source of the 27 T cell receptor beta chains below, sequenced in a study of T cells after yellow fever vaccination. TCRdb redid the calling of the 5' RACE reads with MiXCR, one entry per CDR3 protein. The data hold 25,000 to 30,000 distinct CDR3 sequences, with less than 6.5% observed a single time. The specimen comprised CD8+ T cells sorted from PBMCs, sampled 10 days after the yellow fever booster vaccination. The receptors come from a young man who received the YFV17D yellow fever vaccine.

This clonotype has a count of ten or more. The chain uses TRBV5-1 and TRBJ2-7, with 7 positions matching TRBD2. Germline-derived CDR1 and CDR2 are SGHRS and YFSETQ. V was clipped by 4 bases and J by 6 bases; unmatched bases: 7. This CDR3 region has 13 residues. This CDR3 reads CASSREAWVEQYF. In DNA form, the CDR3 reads TGCGCCAGCAGCCGGGAGGCGTGGGTCGAGCAGTACTTC.

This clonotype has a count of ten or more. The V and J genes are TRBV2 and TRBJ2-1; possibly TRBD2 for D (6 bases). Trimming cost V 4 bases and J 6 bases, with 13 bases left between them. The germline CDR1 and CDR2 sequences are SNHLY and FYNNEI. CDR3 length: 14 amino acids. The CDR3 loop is CASSGGGRLNEQFF. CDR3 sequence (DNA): TGTGCCAGCAGTGGGGGAGGACGGCTCAATGAGCAGTTCTTC.

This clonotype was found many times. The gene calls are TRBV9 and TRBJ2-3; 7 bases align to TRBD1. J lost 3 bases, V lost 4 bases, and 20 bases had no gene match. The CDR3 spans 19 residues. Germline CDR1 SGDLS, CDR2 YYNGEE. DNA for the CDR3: TGTGCCAGCAGCTCAGACAGGGTCGATCGGGCAGACACGACAGATACGCAGTATTTT. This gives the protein CASSSDRVDRADTTDTQYF.

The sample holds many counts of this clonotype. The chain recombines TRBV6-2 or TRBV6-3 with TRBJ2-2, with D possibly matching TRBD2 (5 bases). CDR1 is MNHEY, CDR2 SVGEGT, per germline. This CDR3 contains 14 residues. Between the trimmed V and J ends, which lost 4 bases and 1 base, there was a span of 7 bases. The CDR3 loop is CASSLGENTGELFF. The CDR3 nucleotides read TGTGCCAGCAGTTTGGGAGAGAACACCGGGGAGCTGTTTTTT.

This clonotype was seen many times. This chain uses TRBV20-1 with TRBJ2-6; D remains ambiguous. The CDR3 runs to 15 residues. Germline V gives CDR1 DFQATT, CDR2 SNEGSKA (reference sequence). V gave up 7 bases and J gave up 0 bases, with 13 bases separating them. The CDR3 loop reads CSVASIVSGANVLTF. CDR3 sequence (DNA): TGCAGTGTCGCCAGCATAGTCTCTGGGGCCAACGTCCTGACTTTC.

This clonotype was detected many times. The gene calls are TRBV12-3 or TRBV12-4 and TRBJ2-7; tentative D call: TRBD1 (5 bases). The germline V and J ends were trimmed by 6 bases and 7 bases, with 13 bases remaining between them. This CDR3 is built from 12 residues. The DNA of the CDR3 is TGTGCCAGCAGGGGGCCTACTTTGGAGCAGTACTTC. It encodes CASRGPTLEQYF.

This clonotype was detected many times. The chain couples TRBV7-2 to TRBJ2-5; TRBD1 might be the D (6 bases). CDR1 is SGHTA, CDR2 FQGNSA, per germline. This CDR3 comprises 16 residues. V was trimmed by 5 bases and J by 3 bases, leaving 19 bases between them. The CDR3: CASSPRDKGWEETQYF. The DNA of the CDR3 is TGTGCCAGCAGCCCCCGGGACAAGGGGTGGGAAGAGACCCAGTACTTC.

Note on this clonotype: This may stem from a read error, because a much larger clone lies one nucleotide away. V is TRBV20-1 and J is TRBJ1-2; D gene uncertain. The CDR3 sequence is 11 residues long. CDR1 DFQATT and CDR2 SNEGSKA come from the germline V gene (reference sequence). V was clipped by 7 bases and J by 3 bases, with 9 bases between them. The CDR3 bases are TGCAGTGGGTTTGCGGACTATGGCTACACCTTC. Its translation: CSGFADYGYTF.

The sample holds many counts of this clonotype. This CDR3 is CASSAGTGPYNEQFF. CDR3 DNA: TGCGCCAGCAGCGCCGGGACAGGTCCCTACAATGAGCAGTTCTTC. This rearrangement joins TRBV5-1 to TRBJ2-1, with TRBD1 matching 8 bases. The germline CDR1 and CDR2 sequences are SGHRS and YFSETQ. This CDR3 contains 15 residues. Unmatched junction bases numbered 5, after V lost 4 bases and J lost 2 bases.

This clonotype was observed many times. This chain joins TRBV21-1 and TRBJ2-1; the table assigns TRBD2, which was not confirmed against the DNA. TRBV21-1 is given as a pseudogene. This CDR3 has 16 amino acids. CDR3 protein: CASRSLAGDPYNEQFF. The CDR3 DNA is TGTGCCAGCAGGTCTCTAGCGGGCGATCCTTATAATGAGCAGTTCTTC.

DNA for the CDR3: TGCGCCAGCAGCCAAGAGGAGTCAGCGGGCTATGGCTACACCTTC. Its protein is CASSQEESAGYGYTF. The chain couples TRBV4-3 to TRBJ1-2, with no clear D. The V gene lost 0 bases and the J gene lost 4 bases, with 12 bases spanning the gap. This CDR3 spans 15 amino acids. In germline, CDR1 is LGHNA, CDR2 YSLEER.

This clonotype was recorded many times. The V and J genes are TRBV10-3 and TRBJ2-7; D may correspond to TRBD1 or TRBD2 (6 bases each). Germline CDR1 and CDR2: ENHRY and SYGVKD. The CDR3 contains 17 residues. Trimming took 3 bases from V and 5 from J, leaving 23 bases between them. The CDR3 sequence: CAISEKEKGGQNDEQYF. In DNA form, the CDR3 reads TGTGCCATCAGTGAAAAGGAGAAAGGGGGGCAGAATGACGAGCAGTACTTC.

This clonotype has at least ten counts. The CDR3 region is CASSLANGNEQFF. The DNA for the CDR3 is TGTGCCAGCAGCTTAGCCAACGGTAATGAGCAGTTCTTC. V and J are TRBV7-8 and TRBJ2-1; no clear D. V lost 0 bases and J 7 bases, leaving 7 bases between the germline ends. CDR1 SGHVS and CDR2 FQNEAQ come from the germline V gene. This CDR3 spans 13 amino acids. Full variable domain (outside the CDR3, taken from reference TRBV7-8 and TRBJ2-1): GAGVSQSPRYKVAKRGQDVALRCDPISGHVSLFWYQQALGQGPEFLTYFQNEAQLDKSGLPSDRFFAERPEGSVSTLKIQRTQQEDSAVYLCASSLANGNEQFFGPGTRLTVL.

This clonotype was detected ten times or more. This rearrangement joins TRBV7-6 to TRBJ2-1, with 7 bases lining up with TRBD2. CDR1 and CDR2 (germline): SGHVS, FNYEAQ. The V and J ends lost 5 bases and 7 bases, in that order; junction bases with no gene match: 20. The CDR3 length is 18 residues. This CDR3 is CASSPTRGERGGANEQFF. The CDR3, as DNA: TGTGCCAGCAGCCCGACCCGGGGGGAGCGTGGAGGGGCAAATGAGCAGTTCTTC.

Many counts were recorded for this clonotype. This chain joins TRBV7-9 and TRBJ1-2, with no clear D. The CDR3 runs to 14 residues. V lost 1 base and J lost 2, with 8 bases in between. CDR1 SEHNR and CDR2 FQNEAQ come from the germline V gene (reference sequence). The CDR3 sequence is CASSLGSVNYGYTF. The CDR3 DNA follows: TGTGCCAGCAGCTTAGGGTCTGTCAACTATGGCTACACCTTC.

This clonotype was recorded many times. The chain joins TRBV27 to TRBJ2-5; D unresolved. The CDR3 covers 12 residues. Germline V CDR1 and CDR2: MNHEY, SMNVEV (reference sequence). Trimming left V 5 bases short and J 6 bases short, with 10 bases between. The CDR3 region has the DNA TGTGCCAGCAGTCGCGATCACCAGACCCAGTACTTC. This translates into CASSRDHQTQYF.

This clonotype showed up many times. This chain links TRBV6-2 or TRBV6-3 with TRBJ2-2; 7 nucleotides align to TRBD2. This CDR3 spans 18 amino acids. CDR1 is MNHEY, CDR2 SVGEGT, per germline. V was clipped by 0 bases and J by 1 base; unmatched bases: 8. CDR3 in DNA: TGTGCCAGCAGTTACTCGAGAGCGGGGAATATGAACACCGGGGAGCTGTTTTTT. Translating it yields CASSYSRAGNMNTGELFF.

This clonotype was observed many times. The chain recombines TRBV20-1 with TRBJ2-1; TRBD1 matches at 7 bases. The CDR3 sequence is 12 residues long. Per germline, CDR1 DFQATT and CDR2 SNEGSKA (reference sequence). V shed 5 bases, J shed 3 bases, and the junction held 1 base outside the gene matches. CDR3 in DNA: TGCAGTGCTGGACAGGTCTACAATGAGCAGTTCTTC. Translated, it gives CSAGQVYNEQFF.

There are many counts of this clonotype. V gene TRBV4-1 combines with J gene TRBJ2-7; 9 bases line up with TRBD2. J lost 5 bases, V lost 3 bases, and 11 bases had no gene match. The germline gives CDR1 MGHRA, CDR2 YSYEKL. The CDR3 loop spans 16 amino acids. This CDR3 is CASSHTPGLADNEQYF. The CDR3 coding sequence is TGCGCCAGCAGCCATACTCCGGGACTAGCAGACAACGAGCAGTACTTC.

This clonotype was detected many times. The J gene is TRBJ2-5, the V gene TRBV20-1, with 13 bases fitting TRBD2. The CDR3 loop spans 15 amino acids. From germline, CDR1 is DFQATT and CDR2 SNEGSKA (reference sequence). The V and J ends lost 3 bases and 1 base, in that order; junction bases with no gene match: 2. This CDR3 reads CSARRLAGGQETQYF. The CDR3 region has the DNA TGCAGTGCTAGGAGACTAGCGGGAGGCCAAGAGACCCAGTACTTC.

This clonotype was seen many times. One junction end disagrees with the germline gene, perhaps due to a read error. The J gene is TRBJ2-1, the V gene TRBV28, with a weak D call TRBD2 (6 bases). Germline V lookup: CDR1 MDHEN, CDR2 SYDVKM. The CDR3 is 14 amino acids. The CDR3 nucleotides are TGTGCCAGCAGCCCTACTCCCGGGCGGGGTGAGGAGTTCTTC. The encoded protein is CASSPTPGRGEEFF.

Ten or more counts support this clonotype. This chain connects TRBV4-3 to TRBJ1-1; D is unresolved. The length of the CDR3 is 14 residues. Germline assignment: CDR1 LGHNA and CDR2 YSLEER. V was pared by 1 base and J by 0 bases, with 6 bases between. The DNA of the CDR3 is TGCGCCAGCAGCCAAGTCGGGGTGAACACTGAAGCTTTCTTT. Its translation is CASSQVGVNTEAFF.

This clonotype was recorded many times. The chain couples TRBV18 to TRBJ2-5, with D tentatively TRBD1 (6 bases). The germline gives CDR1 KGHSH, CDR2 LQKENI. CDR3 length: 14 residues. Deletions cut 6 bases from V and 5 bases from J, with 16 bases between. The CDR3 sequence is CASSPVDRWETQYF. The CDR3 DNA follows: TGTGCCAGCTCCCCAGTTGACAGGTGGGAGACCCAGTACTTC.

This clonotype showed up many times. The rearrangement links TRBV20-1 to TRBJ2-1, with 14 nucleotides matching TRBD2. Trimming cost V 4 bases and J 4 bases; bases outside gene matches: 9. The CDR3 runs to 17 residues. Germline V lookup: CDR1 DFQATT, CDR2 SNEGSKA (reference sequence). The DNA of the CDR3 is TGCAGTGCTAAAATCACCGGGACTAGCGGGAGTTACAATGAGCAGTTCTTC. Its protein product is CSAKITGTSGSYNEQFF.

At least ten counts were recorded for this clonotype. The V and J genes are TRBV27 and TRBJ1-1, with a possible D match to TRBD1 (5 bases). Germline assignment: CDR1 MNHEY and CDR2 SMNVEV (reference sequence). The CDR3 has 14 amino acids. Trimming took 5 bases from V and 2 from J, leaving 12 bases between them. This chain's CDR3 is CASSDHWGNTEAFF. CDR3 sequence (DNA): TGTGCCAGCAGTGACCACTGGGGCAACACTGAAGCTTTCTTT.

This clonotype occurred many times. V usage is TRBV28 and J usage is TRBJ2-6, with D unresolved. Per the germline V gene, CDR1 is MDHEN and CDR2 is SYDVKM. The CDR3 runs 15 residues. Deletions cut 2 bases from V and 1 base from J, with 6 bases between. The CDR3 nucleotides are TGTGCCAGCAGTTTAGTGGGGTCTGGGGCCAACGTCCTGACTTTC. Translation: CASSLVGSGANVLTF.

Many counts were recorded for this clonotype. The CDR3 here is CASSYDFADSNQPQHF. CDR3 coding DNA: TGTGCCAGCAGTTACGATTTTGCAGATAGCAATCAGCCCCAGCATTTT. The rearrangement joins TRBV6-2 or TRBV6-3 to TRBJ1-5, with D uncertain. Between the trimmed V and J ends, which lost 2 bases and 0 bases, there was a span of 11 bases. The CDR3 is made up of 16 amino acids. Per the germline V gene, CDR1 is MNHEY and CDR2 is SVGEGT.